The T cell receptor beta chain under discussion was sequenced for a study of cytomegalovirus exposure and HLA in healthy donors. This CDR3 is 15 amino acids long. Germline V gene data show CDR1 as SGHDT and CDR2 as YYEEEE. Trimming at V came to 4 bases and at J to 3 bases, leaving 5 bases not matched to a gene. A multiplex PCR was run with 60 Vbeta primers and 13 Jbeta primers. Method: immunoSEQ multiplex PCR; TCRdb's copy keeps in-frame clones and lacks some. The data contain 100,000 to 130,000 clones, over 80% of them singletons. The receptor was derived from a man aged 25 to 40 in good health and CMV-seropositive. The specimen was PBMCs. V is TRBV5-6 and J is TRBJ2-3; 10 bases are shared with TRBD1. The CDR3: CASSTGQGLTDTQYF. CDR3 in DNA: TGTGCCAGCAGCACGGGACAGGGGCTGACAGATACGCAGTATTTT. Drawing the rest from reference TRBV5-6 and TRBJ2-3, the complete variable domain is DAGVTQSPTHLIKTRGQQVTLRCSPKSGHDTVSWYQQALGQGPQFIFQYYEEEERQRGNFPDRFSGHQFPNYSSELNVNALLLGDSALYLCASSTGQGLTDTQYFGPGTRLTVL.